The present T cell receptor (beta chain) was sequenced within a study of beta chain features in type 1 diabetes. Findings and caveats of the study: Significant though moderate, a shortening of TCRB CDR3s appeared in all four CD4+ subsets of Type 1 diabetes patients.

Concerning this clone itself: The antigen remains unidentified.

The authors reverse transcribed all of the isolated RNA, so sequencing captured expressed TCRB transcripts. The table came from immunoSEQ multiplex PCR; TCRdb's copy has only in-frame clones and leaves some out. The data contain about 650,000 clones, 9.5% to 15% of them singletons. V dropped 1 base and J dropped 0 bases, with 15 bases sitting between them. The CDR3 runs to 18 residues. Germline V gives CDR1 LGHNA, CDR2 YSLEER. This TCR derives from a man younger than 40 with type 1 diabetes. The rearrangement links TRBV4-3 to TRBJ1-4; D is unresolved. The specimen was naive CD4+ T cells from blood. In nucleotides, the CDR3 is TGCGCCAGCAGCCAAGCCCTTAGGACGACCGCAACTAATGAAAAACTGTTTTTT. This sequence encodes CASSQALRTTATNEKLFF.